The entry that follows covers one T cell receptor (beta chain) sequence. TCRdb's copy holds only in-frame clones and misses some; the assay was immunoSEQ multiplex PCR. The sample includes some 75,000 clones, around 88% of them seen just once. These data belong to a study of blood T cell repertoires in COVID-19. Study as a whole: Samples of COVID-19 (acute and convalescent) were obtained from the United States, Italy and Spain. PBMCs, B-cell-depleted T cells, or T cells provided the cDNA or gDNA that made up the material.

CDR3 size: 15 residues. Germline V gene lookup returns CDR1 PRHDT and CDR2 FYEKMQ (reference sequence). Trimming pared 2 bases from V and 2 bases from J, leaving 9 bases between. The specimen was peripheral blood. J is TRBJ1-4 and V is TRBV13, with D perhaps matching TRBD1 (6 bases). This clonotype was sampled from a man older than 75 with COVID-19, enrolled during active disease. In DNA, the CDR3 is TGTGCCAGCAGCTTAAGAACAGGGACTAATGAAAAACTGTTTTTT. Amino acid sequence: CASSLRTGTNEKLFF.